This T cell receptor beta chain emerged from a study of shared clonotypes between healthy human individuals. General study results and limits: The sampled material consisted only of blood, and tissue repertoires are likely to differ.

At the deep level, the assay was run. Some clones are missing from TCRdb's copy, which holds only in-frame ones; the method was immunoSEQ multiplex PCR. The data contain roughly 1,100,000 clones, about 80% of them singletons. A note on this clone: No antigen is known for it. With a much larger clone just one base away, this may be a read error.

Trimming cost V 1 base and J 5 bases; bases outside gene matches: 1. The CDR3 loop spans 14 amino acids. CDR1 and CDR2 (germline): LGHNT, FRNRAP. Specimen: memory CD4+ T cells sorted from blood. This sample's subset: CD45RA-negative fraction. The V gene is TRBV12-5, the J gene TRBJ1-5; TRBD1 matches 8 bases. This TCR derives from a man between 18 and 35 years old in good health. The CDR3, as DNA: TGTGCTAGTGGTTTGGGACAGGGGTATCAGCCCCAGCATTTT. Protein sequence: CASGLGQGYQPQHF.